This TCR beta chain originates from a study of CD8+CD57+ T cells in acquired aplastic anemia. Study-level findings and limits: Controls and patients did not differ significantly in CD8+ Simpson's diversity.

Details on this clonotype: As yet, its antigen is unknown.

Genomic DNA, the template, was used for profiling of the TCR beta VDJ and CDR3. MiXCR, run by TCRdb on the reads, gives a single entry per CDR3 protein. The table shows about 180,000 distinct CDR3 sequences, with nearly 65% occurring only once. The CDR3 has 11 amino acids. Germline values: CDR1 LNHDA, CDR2 SQIVND (reference sequence). Trimming left V 7 bases short and J 10 bases short, with 13 bases between. In patients chosen for sequencing, flow cytometry had shown CD8+CD57+ cell expansion. This TCR was sampled from a human donor with aplastic anemia. The chain couples TRBV19 to TRBJ1-1, with D possibly TRBD1 on 5 matching bases. The sequenced sample consisted of sorted CD4+, CD8+, or CD8+CD57+ T cells (not recorded which) from PBMCs. The CDR3 protein is CASNIGGGAFF. The CDR3 DNA follows: TGTGCCAGTAACATTGGGGGGGGAGCTTTCTTT.